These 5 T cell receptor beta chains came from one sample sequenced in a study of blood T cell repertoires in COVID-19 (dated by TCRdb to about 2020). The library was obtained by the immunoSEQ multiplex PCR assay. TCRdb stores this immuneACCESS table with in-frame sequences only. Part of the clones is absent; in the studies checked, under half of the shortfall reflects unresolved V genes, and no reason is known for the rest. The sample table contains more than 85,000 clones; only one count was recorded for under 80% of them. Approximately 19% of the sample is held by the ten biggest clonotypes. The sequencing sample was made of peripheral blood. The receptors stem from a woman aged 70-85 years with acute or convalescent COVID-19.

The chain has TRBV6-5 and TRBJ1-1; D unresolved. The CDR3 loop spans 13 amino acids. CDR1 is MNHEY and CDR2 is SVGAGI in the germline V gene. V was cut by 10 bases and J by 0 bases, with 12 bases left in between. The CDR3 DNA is TGTGCCACCTTGACGGCGGTGAACACTGAAGCTTTCTTT. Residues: CATLTAVNTEAFF.

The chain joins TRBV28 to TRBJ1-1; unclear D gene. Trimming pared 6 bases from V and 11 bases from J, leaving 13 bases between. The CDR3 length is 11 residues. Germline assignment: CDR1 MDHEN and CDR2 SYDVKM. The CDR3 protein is CASRVGKWAFF. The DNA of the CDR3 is TGTGCCAGCAGAGTCGGGAAGTGGGCTTTCTTT.

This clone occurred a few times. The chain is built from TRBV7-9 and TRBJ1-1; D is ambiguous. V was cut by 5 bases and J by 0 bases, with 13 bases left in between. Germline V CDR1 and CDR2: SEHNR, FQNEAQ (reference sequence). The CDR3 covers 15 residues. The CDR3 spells CASSPLGSMNTEAFF. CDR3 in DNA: TGTGCCAGCAGCCCACTCGGGTCCATGAACACTGAAGCTTTCTTT. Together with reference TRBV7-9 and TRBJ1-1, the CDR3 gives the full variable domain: DTGVSQNPRHKITKRGQNVTFRCDPISEHNRLYWYRQTLGQGPEFLTYFQNEAQLEKSRLLSDRFSAERPKGSFSTLEIQRTEQGDSAMYLCASSPLGSMNTEAFFGQGTRLTVV.

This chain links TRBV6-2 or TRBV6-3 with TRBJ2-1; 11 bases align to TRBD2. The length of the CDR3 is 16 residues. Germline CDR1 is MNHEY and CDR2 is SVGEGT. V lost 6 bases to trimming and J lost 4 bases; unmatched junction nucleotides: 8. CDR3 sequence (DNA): TGTGCCAGCAGCTCCCTCCTAGCGGGGGGTTACAATGAGCAGTTCTTC. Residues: CASSSLLAGGYNEQFF.

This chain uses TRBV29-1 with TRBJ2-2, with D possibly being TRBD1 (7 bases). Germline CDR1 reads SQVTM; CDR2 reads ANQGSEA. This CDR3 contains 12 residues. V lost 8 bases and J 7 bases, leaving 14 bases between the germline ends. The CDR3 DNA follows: TGCAGCTGTCGGCAGGGGGGCGGGGAGCTGTTTTTT. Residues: CSCRQGGGELFF.